This TCR beta chain was recorded in a study of graft-versus-host responses after intestinal transplantation. Study at large: Anti-thymocyte globulin induction was given to all recipients, followed by tacrolimus and steroids for around three years. Findings of the study overall: Researchers found GvH clones in recipient marrow, and some showed up first in ileum or blood.

Clones were sequenced by immunoSEQ multiplex PCR, and TCRdb holds only the in-frame ones, with some missing. The sample carries tens of thousands of clones, about 90% recorded once. About this clone: What it binds is unknown.

Sequences were derived from PBMCs, sampled approximately 97 weeks after intestinal transplant. This sequence originates from a human patient who received an intestinal transplant, so some T cells may come from the graft donor.

The CDR3: CASSAALYEQYF. CDR3 sequence (DNA): TGTGCCAGCAGTGCAGCTCTCTACGAGCAGTACTTC. This chain connects TRBV6-1 to TRBJ2-7; D is undetermined. Germline-derived CDR1 and CDR2 are MNHNS and SASEGT. The CDR3 contains 12 residues. The ends were cut back, 4 bases at V and 3 bases at J, with 7 bases in the middle.